The clone carrying this TCR beta chain has a handful of counts. The sample originates from a study of early T cells in non-severe SARS-CoV-2 infection. The CDR3 spans 14 residues. V lost 9 bases, J lost 0 bases, and 12 bases lay in between. CDR1 LGHNT and CDR2 FRNRAP come from the germline V gene. TCRdb ran MiXCR on the 5' RACE reads and lists one entry per CDR3 protein. The sample consists of roughly 50,000 distinct CDR3 sequences, approximately 8% of them appearing once. The sample was whole blood. V gene TRBV12-5 combines with J gene TRBJ1-3, with D tentatively TRBD1 (5 bases). The TCR sequence derives from an adult who was a healthcare worker with PCR-confirmed SARS-CoV-2 infection or an uninfected control (not recorded which). This CDR3 is CASRPGPSGNTIYF. CDR3 bases: TGTGCTAGCCGCCCGGGGCCCTCTGGAAACACCATATATTTT.